This TCR beta chain is from a study of CD8 T cells in ankylosing spondylitis. Overall study findings and caveats: Blood of patients with ankylosing spondylitis appeared to be characterized by a TCR beta motif of several highly homologous variants.

This clonotype has at least ten counts. Its antigen remains unidentified. Each TCR beta library was made by quantitative 5'-RACE that incorporated molecular barcodes. MiXCR was run by TCRdb on the 5' RACE reads, yielding one entry per CDR3 protein. Of approximately 540,000 distinct CDR3 sequences in the sample, over 9.5% were seen once. This CDR3 is built from 14 residues. V trimming: 3 bases; J trimming: 2 bases; junction bases outside the gene matches: 7. Germline CDR1 reads DFQATT; CDR2 reads SNEGSKA (reference sequence). This sequence joins TRBV20-1 and TRBJ2-7; TRBD1 matches 7 bases. The TCR sequence derives from a male donor with ankylosing spondylitis. The sample was blood, either unsorted or a sorted T cell fraction (not recorded which). In DNA, the CDR3 is TGCAGTGCTAGTCACGGGACAGCCGCCTACGAGCAGTACTTC. Translated, it gives CSASHGTAAYEQYF.